Below are 18 T cell receptor beta chains sequenced from a single sample in a study of shared clonotypes between healthy human individuals (dated by TCRdb to between 2020 and 2021). The library was prepared using the immunoSEQ multiplex PCR assay. Entries here come from immuneACCESS through TCRdb and include only in-frame sequences with V and J called. Some clones fail to appear in such tables; in the studies checked, an unresolved V gene covers under half of the shortfall, and the cause of the remainder is unknown. In this sample the table shows more than 550,000 clones, roughly 72% of which occur a single time. The ten largest clones capture around 1.7% of the sample. The specimen was memory CD4+ T cells sorted from blood. Taken with the paper, the label for cell subset or site translates to: CD45RA-negative fraction. All receptors come from a woman aged 30 to 39 in good health.

V usage is TRBV20-1 and J usage is TRBJ2-7; a weak D match, TRBD1 (6 bases). The V end was cut by 6 bases, the J end by 7 bases, with 13 bases between. The CDR3 consists of 11 residues. Germline CDR1 and CDR2: DFQATT and SNEGSKA (reference sequence). The CDR3 loop reads CSAKTGWEQYF. DNA of the CDR3: TGCAGTGCCAAGACAGGCTGGGAGCAGTACTTC.

Only one count was recorded for this clone. The rearrangement links TRBV18 to TRBJ1-5, with D perhaps TRBD1 (5 bases). Germline-derived CDR1 and CDR2 are KGHSH and LQKENI. Trimming left V 2 bases short and J 4 bases short, with 12 bases between. CDR3 length: 15 residues. This CDR3 reads CASSPTFRENQPQHF. The CDR3 region has the DNA TGTGCCAGCTCACCAACTTTCAGGGAAAATCAGCCCCAGCATTTT.

The chain combines TRBV2 with TRBJ2-3; 8 bases match TRBD2. CDR1 SNHLY and CDR2 FYNNEI come from the germline V gene. With 8 bases clipped from V and 2 bases from J, the junction kept 12 bases outside the gene matches. The CDR3 extends over 16 amino acids. Written as DNA, the CDR3 is TGTGCCAGCGGCAGAACCGGGAGGGCATTCACAGATACGCAGTATTTT. This encodes CASGRTGRAFTDTQYF.

The V gene is TRBV18, the J gene TRBJ2-3; 9 nucleotides match TRBD2. The CDR3 loop spans 15 amino acids. The germline V gene has CDR1 KGHSH and CDR2 LQKENI. V was pared by 6 bases and J by 0 bases, with 4 bases of the junction left unmatched. The CDR3 nucleotides are TGTGCCAGCTCGATGACTAGCGGTAGCACAGATACGCAGTATTTT. Protein: CASSMTSGSTDTQYF.

The chain is built from TRBV6-6 and TRBJ1-2; 8 bases fit TRBD1. Germline lookup yields CDR1 MNHNY and CDR2 SVGAGI (reference sequence). CDR3 size: 13 residues. The V segment lost 5 bases and the J segment 8 bases; nucleotides outside the gene matches: 7. CDR3 loop: CASSKDRGGGYTF. The CDR3, as DNA: TGTGCCAGCAGTAAAGACAGGGGAGGAGGCTACACCTTC.

The chain employs TRBV18 and TRBJ2-1; D may be TRBD2 (6 bases). The CDR3 sequence is 14 residues long. V was shortened by 4 bases and J by 6 bases, with 13 bases between the two germline ends. Germline V gives CDR1 KGHSH, CDR2 LQKENI. The CDR3 sequence: CASSQGGSFNEQFF. In DNA, the CDR3 is TGTGCCAGCTCACAGGGAGGATCGTTCAATGAGCAGTTCTTC.

V and J are TRBV7-6 and TRBJ2-6, with D tentatively TRBD1 (5 bases). The length of the CDR3 is 18 residues. The V end lost 2 bases, the J end lost 0 bases, and 14 bases lay between the germline ends. Germline V gene sequence: CDR1 SGHVS, CDR2 FNYEAQ. The CDR3 spells CASSLRQYISSGANVLTF. In DNA, the CDR3 is TGTGCCAGCAGCTTACGACAGTACATAAGCTCTGGGGCCAACGTCCTGACTTTC.

CDR3 nucleotides: TGTGCCAGCAGACCTTCGTCGGGTCCCACCTACTTC. Translating gives CASRPSSGPTYF. The chain joins TRBV7-2 to TRBJ2-5, with unresolved D. This CDR3 is 12 amino acids long. Germline assignment: CDR1 SGHTA and CDR2 FQGNSA. The V and J ends lost 6 bases and 14 bases respectively, with 19 bases between them.

J is TRBJ1-2 and V is TRBV4-2; perhaps TRBD1 as D (5 bases). The CDR3 is 13 amino acids. V was cut by 0 bases and J by 5 bases, with 7 bases left in between. Germline V gene sequence: CDR1 LGHNA, CDR2 YNFKEQ. The CDR3 loop is CASSQDRGYGYTF. CDR3 DNA: TGTGCCAGCAGCCAAGATAGGGGATATGGCTACACCTTC.

The chain is built from TRBV7-3 and TRBJ2-2, with D perhaps matching TRBD1 (6 bases). The germline V gene encodes CDR1 SGHTA and CDR2 FQGTGA. The CDR3 runs 16 residues. V was shortened by 2 bases and J by 1 base, with 11 bases between the two germline ends. The CDR3 spells CASSLSPTGNTGELFF. The CDR3 bases are TGTGCCAGCAGCTTATCCCCGACAGGGAACACCGGGGAGCTGTTTTTT.

This clone was detected only a few times. The chain carries TRBV19 and TRBJ1-5, with unresolved D. The CDR3 length is 14 residues. Trimming cost V 9 bases and J 4 bases, with 16 bases left between them. Germline lookup yields CDR1 LNHDA and CDR2 SQIVND (reference sequence). CDR3 DNA sequence: TGTGCCAGCCAACAGCAGAGGGTGAATCAGCCCCAGCATTTT. Encoded protein: CASQQQRVNQPQHF.

As for this clone: The same CDR3 also results from other DNA sequences found in this sample. The chain couples TRBV29-1 to TRBJ2-3; no clear D. Trimming shortened V by 6 bases and J by 1 base, and 11 bases separated the two germline ends. Germline V gene lookup returns CDR1 SQVTM and CDR2 ANQGSEA. CDR3 length: 13 residues. CDR3 bases: TGCAGCGTCTCAGGACCCGGCACAGATACGCAGTATTTT. The encoded protein is CSVSGPGTDTQYF.

The chain combines TRBV4-1 with TRBJ2-1, with 16 bases fitting TRBD2. The CDR3 sequence is 17 residues long. Trimming at V came to 4 bases and at J to 7 bases, leaving 7 bases not matched to a gene. CDR1 and CDR2 from the germline V gene are MGHRA and YSYEKL. The CDR3 region has the DNA TGCGCCAGCAGCCCGCAGGGACTAGCGGGAGGGGGTAATGAGCAGTTCTTC. Amino acids: CASSPQGLAGGGNEQFF.

The V gene is TRBV5-4, the J gene TRBJ1-2, with D unresolved. This CDR3 is built from 12 residues. The V gene's germline CDR1 is SGHNT and CDR2 YYREEE (reference sequence). Trimming removed 4 bases from V and 7 bases from J, with 11 bases in between. CDR3 residues: CASSAPVGGYTF. In nucleotides, the CDR3 is TGTGCCAGCAGCGCCCCGGTCGGTGGCTACACCTTC.

The chain is built from TRBV18 and TRBJ2-3; D gene ambiguous. Per the germline V gene, CDR1 is KGHSH and CDR2 is LQKENI. Trimming took 0 bases from V and 2 from J, leaving 15 bases between them. This CDR3 comprises 17 residues. CDR3 sequence: CASSPPAGLSATDTQYF. The CDR3 nucleotides are TGTGCCAGCTCACCACCGGCCGGGCTAAGCGCCACAGATACGCAGTATTTT.

This clone was detected only a few times. The chain combines TRBV19 with TRBJ2-1, with 10 bases matching TRBD2. Germline lookup yields CDR1 LNHDA and CDR2 SQIVND (reference sequence). Losses at the gene ends were 6 bases for V and 5 bases for J; bases not matched to a gene: 10. The CDR3 extends over 16 amino acids. The CDR3 here is CASRISGGLGDNEQFF. The CDR3 bases are TGTGCCAGTAGGATTAGCGGGGGGCTGGGTGACAATGAGCAGTTCTTC.

The rearrangement uses TRBV15 and TRBJ2-3, with 7 nucleotides matching TRBD1. V shed 4 bases and J 8 bases; nucleotides not matched to a gene: 6. CDR3 length: 13 amino acids. CDR1 and CDR2 from the germline V gene are LNHNV and YYDKDF (reference sequence). The CDR3 DNA follows: TGTGCCACCAGCATAGACAGGGAAGGTACGCAGTATTTT. Its translation: CATSIDREGTQYF.

This clone was observed a few times. The chain couples TRBV5-4 to TRBJ2-7, with 8 bases identical to TRBD1. Trimming at V came to 5 bases and at J to 1 base, leaving 5 bases not matched to a gene. Germline V gene sequence: CDR1 SGHNT, CDR2 YYREEE (reference sequence). The CDR3 consists of 14 residues. This CDR3 reads CASRAGQGSYEQYF. CDR3 in DNA: TGTGCCAGCAGGGCCGGACAGGGTTCCTACGAGCAGTACTTC.